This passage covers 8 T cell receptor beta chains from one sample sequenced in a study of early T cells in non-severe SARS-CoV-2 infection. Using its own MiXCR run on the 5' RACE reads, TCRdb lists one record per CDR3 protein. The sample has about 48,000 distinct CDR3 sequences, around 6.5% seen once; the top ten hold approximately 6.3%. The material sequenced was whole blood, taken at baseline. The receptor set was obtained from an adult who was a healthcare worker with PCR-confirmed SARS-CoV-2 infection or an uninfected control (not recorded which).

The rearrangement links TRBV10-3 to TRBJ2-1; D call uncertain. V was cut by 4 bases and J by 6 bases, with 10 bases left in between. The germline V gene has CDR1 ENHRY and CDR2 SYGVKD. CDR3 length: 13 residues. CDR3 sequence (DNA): TGTGCCATCAGTGGCGGACCCCTCAATGAGCAGTTCTTC. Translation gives CAISGGPLNEQFF.

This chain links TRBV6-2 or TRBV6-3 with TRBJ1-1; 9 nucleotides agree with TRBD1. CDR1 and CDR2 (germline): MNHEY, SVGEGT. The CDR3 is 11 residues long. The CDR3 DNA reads TGTGCAACAGGGGGCGGAACTGAAGCTTTCTTT. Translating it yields CATGGGTEAFF.

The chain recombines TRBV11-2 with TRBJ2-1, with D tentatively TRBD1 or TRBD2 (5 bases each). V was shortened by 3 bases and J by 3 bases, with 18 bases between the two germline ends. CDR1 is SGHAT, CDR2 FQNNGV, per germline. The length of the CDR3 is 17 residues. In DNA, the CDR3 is TGTGCCAGCAGCTTCCACGGGGCGACCGGCCTCTACAATGAGCAGTTCTTC. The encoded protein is CASSFHGATGLYNEQFF.

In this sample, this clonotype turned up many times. CDR3 sequence: CASSLTGRMADTQYF. In DNA form, the CDR3 reads TGTGCCAGCAGCTTGACAGGGAGGATGGCAGATACGCAGTATTTT. J is TRBJ2-3 and V is TRBV5-4, with D perhaps matching TRBD1 or TRBD2 (6 bases each). The CDR3 sequence is 15 residues long. With 1 base removed from V and 4 bases from J, the gap between germline ends came to 13 bases. CDR1 and CDR2 (germline): SGHNT, YYREEE (reference sequence).

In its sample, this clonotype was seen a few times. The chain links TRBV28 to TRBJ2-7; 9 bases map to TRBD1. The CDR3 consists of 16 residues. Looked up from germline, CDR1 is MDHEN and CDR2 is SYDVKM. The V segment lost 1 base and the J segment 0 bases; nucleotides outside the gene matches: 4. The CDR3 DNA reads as TGTGCCAGCAGTTTATCCGGGACAGGGAACTCCTACGAGCAGTACTTC. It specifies CASSLSGTGNSYEQYF.

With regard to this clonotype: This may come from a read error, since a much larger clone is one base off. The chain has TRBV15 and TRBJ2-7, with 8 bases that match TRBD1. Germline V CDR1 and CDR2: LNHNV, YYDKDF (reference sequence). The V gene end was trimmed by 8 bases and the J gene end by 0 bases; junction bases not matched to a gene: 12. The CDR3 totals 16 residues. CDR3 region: CATGTGGRLTSYEQYF. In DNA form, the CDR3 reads TGTGCCACCGGGACAGGCGGGCGGTTAACCTCCTACGAGCAGTACTTC.

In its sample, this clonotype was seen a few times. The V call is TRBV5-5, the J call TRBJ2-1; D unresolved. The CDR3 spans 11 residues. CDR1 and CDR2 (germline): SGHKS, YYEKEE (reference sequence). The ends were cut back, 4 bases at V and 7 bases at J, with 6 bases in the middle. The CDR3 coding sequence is TGTGCCAGCAGCCTGCCTAATGAGCAGTTCTTC. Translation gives CASSLPNEQFF.

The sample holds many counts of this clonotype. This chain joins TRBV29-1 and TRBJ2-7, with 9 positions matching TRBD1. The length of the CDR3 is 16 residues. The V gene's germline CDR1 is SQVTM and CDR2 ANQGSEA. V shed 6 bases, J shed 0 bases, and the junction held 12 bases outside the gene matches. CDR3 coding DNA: TGCAGCGTGGCCGGGACAGGGAGGGGAGGCTCCTACGAGCAGTACTTC. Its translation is CSVAGTGRGGSYEQYF.